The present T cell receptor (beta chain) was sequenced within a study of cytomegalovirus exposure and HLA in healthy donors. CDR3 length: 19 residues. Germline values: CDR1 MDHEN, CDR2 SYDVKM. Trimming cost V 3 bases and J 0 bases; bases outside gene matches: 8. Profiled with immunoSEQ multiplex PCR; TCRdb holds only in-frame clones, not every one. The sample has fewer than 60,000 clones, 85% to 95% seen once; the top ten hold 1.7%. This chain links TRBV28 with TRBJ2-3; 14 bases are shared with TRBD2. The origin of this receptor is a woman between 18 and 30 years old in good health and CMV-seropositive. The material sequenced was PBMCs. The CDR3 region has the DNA TGTGCCAGCAGTTTCCCCCCGGGACTAGCGGGGGTTAGCACAGATACGCAGTATTTT. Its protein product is CASSFPPGLAGVSTDTQYF.